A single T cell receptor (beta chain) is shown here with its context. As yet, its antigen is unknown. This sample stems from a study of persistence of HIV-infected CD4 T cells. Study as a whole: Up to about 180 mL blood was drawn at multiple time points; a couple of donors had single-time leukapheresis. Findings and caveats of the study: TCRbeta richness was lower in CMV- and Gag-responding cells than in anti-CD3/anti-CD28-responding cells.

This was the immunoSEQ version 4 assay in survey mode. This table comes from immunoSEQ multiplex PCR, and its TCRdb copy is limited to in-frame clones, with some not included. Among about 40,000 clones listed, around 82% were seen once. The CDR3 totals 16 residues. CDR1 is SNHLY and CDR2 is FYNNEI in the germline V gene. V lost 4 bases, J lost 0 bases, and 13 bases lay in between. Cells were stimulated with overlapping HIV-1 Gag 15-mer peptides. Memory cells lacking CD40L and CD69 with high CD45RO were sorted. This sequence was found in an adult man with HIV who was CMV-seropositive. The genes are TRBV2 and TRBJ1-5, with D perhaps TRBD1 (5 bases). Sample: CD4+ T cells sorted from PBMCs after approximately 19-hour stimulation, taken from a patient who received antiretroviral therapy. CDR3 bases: TGTGCCAGCAGTGGTCGGGGGGTCTATAGCAATCAGCCCCAGCATTTT. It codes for CASSGRGVYSNQPQHF.